The rows below give T cell receptor beta chains drawn from one sample of a study of T-cell memory formation after mild COVID-19. TCRdb used MiXCR to reprocess the 5' RACE reads, holding one entry per CDR3 protein. The table lists about 450,000 distinct CDR3 sequences, under 25% of them singletons. Sequencing input: PBMCs or a T cell subset sorted from them (not recorded which). The receptors stem from an adult woman who had mild COVID-19 (a few samples of this study predate the infection). Cell type and time point are not known. The CDR3 runs from the conserved cysteine through the conserved F or W. D genes are given only for firm matches. Size is omitted from some rows. Given values are once, few, many or a class for expanded clones.

v_call	j_call	d_call	clone_size	cdr3_aa	cdr3_nt
TRBV4-3	TRBJ2-1	TRBD2	few	CASSQEGLAGVKFF	TGCGCCAGCAGCCAAGAAGGCCTAGCGGGAGTCAAGTTCTTC
TRBV18	TRBJ2-2	TRBD2	-	CASSPPLAGANTGELFF	TGTGCCAGCTCACCTCCTCTCGCGGGGGCGAACACCGGGGAGCTGTTTTTT
TRBV23-1	TRBJ2-2	-	few	CASSPRNSRDTGELFF	TGCGCCAGCAGTCCCCGGAACAGTCGGGACACCGGGGAGCTGTTTTTT
TRBV27	TRBJ2-7	-	few	CASSPLAGGGKRRHYEQYF	TGTGCCAGCAGCCCATTAGCCGGTGGAGGAAAGAGACGGCACTACGAGCAGTACTTC
TRBV12-3/TRBV12-4	TRBJ1-4	TRBD1	-	CASSLTGVGNEKLFF	TGTGCCAGCAGTCTCACAGGGGTCGGAAATGAAAAACTGTTTTTT
TRBV6-1	TRBJ1-5	-	-	CASKHLDRKNSNQPQHF	TGTGCCAGTAAGCATTTGGACAGAAAAAATAGCAATCAGCCCCAGCATTTT
TRBV29-1	TRBJ2-1	TRBD1	-	CSVGGTGDRNEQFF	TGCAGCGTCGGGGGGACAGGGGATAGGAATGAGCAGTTCTTC
TRBV12-3/TRBV12-4	TRBJ2-7	-	-	CASSLGHGNVNEQYF	TGTGCCAGCAGTTTGGGTCACGGGAATGTTAACGAGCAGTACTTC
TRBV7-9	TRBJ2-3	TRBD1	few	CASSSGTTGGDTQYF	TGTGCCAGCAGCTCAGGCACGACAGGGGGAGATACGCAGTATTTT
TRBV12-3/TRBV12-4	TRBJ2-1	TRBD1	few	CASSVQGARGQFF	TGTGCCAGCAGTGTACAGGGGGCGAGGGGGCAGTTCTTC
TRBV11-2	TRBJ2-1	TRBD2	few	CASSLTREVGDEQFF	TGTGCCAGCAGCTTAACGCGGGAGGTAGGCGATGAGCAGTTCTTC
TRBV5-6	TRBJ2-3	TRBD1	-	CASSPPDRDADTQYF	TGTGCCAGCAGCCCGCCGGACAGGGATGCAGATACGCAGTATTTT
TRBV9	TRBJ2-2	-	-	CASSQGWGSGTGELFF	TGTGCCAGCAGCCAGGGGTGGGGGAGCGGTACCGGGGAGCTGTTTTTT
TRBV7-2	TRBJ2-2	-	-	CASSSPQNTGELFF	TGTGCCAGCAGCTCCCCGCAGAACACCGGGGAGCTGTTTTTT
TRBV12-3/TRBV12-4	TRBJ2-7	-	-	CASSFRGWDYEQYF	TGTGCCAGCAGTTTTAGGGGTTGGGACTACGAGCAGTACTTC
TRBV12-3/TRBV12-4	TRBJ2-7	-	few	CASSFPHSYEQYF	TGTGCCAGCAGTTTCCCACACTCCTACGAGCAGTACTTC
TRBV28	TRBJ1-2	-	-	CASSLRGYTF	TGTGCCAGCAGTTTAAGGGGCTACACCTTC
TRBV7-3	TRBJ2-1	-	many	CASSLGWEAPGSYNEQFF	TGTGCCAGCAGCTTAGGGTGGGAGGCCCCGGGGTCCTACAATGAGCAGTTCTTC
TRBV24-1	TRBJ2-3	-	-	CATKGGGTDTQYF	TGTGCCACCAAAGGAGGGGGCACAGATACGCAGTATTTT
TRBV5-1	TRBJ2-1	-	-	CASSLTGAEQFF	TGCGCCAGCAGCTTGACGGGGGCCGAGCAGTTCTTC
TRBV5-1	TRBJ1-5	-	-	CASSPGHPGQPQHF	TGCGCCAGCAGCCCCGGACACCCAGGTCAGCCCCAGCATTTT
TRBV23-1	TRBJ2-1	TRBD2	few	CASARLAAVNEQFF	TGCGCCAGCGCGAGACTAGCGGCTGTGAATGAGCAGTTCTTC
TRBV7-9	TRBJ1-1	-	-	CASSLESIPFF	TGTGCCAGCAGCTTAGAATCTATCCCGTTCTTT
TRBV4-3	TRBJ2-7	TRBD2	few	CASSQDSGTSYEQYF	TGCGCCAGCAGCCAAGACAGCGGGACCTCCTACGAGCAGTACTTC
TRBV5-1	TRBJ2-7	-	-	CASSPRWGSDYEQYF	TGCGCCAGCAGCCCCCGTTGGGGTTCGGATTACGAGCAGTACTTC
TRBV27	TRBJ2-1	-	many	CAINRIGHEQFF	TGTGCCATCAACCGAATCGGGCATGAGCAGTTCTTC
TRBV4-1	TRBJ2-4	-	few	CASSQAIIGAVAKNIQYF	TGCGCCAGCAGCCAAGCGATAATCGGGGCGGTAGCCAAAAACATTCAGTACTTC
TRBV24-1	TRBJ1-2	-	-	CATSPRQGPAIYGYTF	TGTGCCACCAGCCCCCGTCAGGGACCTGCCATCTATGGCTACACCTTC
TRBV9	TRBJ1-3	-	few	CASSVDSGNTIYF	TGTGCCAGCAGCGTAGACTCTGGAAACACCATATATTTT
TRBV5-1	TRBJ2-3	TRBD2	-	CASSPGLAGDTSTDTQYF	TGCGCCAGCAGCCCCGGACTAGCGGGGGATACTAGCACAGATACGCAGTATTTT
TRBV4-2	TRBJ2-1	TRBD1	-	CASDAGGPSYNEQFF	TGTGCCAGCGATGCAGGGGGCCCATCCTACAATGAGCAGTTCTTC
TRBV12-3/TRBV12-4	TRBJ2-1	TRBD2	-	CASTPPRSSGSYEQFF	TGTGCCAGCACCCCTCCCCGGTCTAGCGGGAGTTATGAGCAGTTCTTC
TRBV5-1	TRBJ1-2	TRBD1	many	CASSFLRQGSDGYTF	TGCGCCAGCAGCTTCCTCCGACAGGGATCGGATGGCTACACCTTC
TRBV6-6	TRBJ2-7	TRBD1	-	CASSYTTPGQGVHTAYEQYF	TGTGCCAGCAGTTACACAACACCGGGACAGGGGGTTCACACCGCCTACGAGCAGTACTTC
TRBV6-2/TRBV6-3	TRBJ2-7	-	few	CASSGTGNYEQYF	TGTGCCAGCAGTGGGACTGGGAACTACGAGCAGTACTTC
TRBV7-3	TRBJ2-1	TRBD2	few	CASSLGLAGGMQFF	TGTGCCAGCAGCCTTGGACTAGCGGGGGGGATGCAGTTCTTC
TRBV7-2	TRBJ2-3	-	many	CASSLGYNRNTQYF	TGTGCCAGCAGCTTAGGCTACAACAGGAATACGCAGTATTTT
TRBV7-9	TRBJ2-1	TRBD2	-	CASSFLAGAPNEQFF	TGTGCCAGCAGCTTTCTAGCGGGAGCCCCCAATGAGCAGTTCTTC
TRBV6-1	TRBJ2-7	-	few	CASSETPRGAGEQYF	TGTGCCAGCAGTGAAACCCCTAGAGGGGCTGGCGAGCAGTACTTC
TRBV7-8	TRBJ2-3	-	-	CASSSPGAREYF	TGTGCCAGCAGCTCCCCGGGTGCTAGGGAGTATTTT
TRBV4-1	TRBJ2-7	TRBD2	-	CASSQGASGFYEQYF	TGCGCCAGCAGCCAAGGGGCTAGCGGATTCTACGAGCAGTACTTC
TRBV6-5	TRBJ2-5	TRBD1	-	CASSWDRAQETQYF	TGTGCCAGCAGTTGGGACAGGGCTCAAGAGACCCAGTACTTC
TRBV20-1	TRBJ2-7	-	-	CSAKNYEQYF	TGCAGTGCTAAAAATTACGAGCAGTACTTC
TRBV12-3/TRBV12-4	TRBJ2-1	-	-	CASRGHGLNEQFF	TGTGCCAGCAGGGGACATGGGCTCAATGAGCAGTTCTTC
TRBV4-2	TRBJ2-7	TRBD2	-	CASSPAAGLDYEQYF	TGTGCCAGCAGCCCCGCTGCGGGACTAGACTACGAGCAGTACTTC
TRBV10-3	TRBJ2-2	TRBD2	few	CAISGRLRETGELFF	TGTGCCATCAGTGGCCGTCTGCGGGAGACCGGGGAGCTGTTTTTT
TRBV6-5	TRBJ2-5	TRBD2	-	CASSYSLGLAGGETQYF	TGTGCCAGCAGTTACTCCCTCGGACTAGCGGGAGGAGAGACCCAGTACTTC
TRBV12-3/TRBV12-4	TRBJ1-2	TRBD1	-	CASSYLGTGDGDYGYTF	TGTGCCAGCAGTTATCTCGGGACAGGGGACGGAGACTATGGCTACACCTTC
TRBV5-1	TRBJ2-7	-	few	CASSAGWEPPYEQYF	TGCGCCAGCAGCGCGGGGTGGGAGCCCCCCTACGAGCAGTACTTC
TRBV6-1	TRBJ2-2	TRBD1	few	CASTEQGANTGELFF	TGTGCCAGCACGGAGCAGGGGGCGAACACCGGGGAGCTGTTTTTT
TRBV20-1	TRBJ2-1	TRBD2	few	CSARVSGRTDEQFF	TGCAGTGCTAGAGTTAGCGGGCGAACGGATGAGCAGTTCTTC
TRBV7-8	TRBJ1-5	TRBD1	-	CASSQKHRQGSNQPQHF	TGTGCCAGCAGCCAGAAACACCGACAGGGTAGCAATCAGCCCCAGCATTTT
TRBV7-2	TRBJ2-7	TRBD2	-	CASSYSGGLAGVEQYF	TGTGCCAGCAGCTACTCGGGAGGGCTAGCGGGAGTTGAGCAGTACTTC
TRBV28	TRBJ2-1	TRBD2	-	CASRATSGRAYEQFF	TGTGCCAGCAGAGCTACTAGCGGGAGGGCCTATGAGCAGTTCTTC
TRBV6-5	TRBJ1-1	-	few	CASRNTGNTEAFF	TGTGCCAGCAGGAATACAGGGAACACTGAAGCTTTCTTT